This TCR beta chain came from a study of early T cells in non-severe SARS-CoV-2 infection. The wider study: Alpha and beta chains were unpaired, from unsorted whole-blood bulk RNA.

This CDR3 is 15 amino acids long. V shed 5 bases, J shed 4 bases, and the junction held 6 bases outside the gene matches. CDR1 is MNHEY, CDR2 SVGEGT, per germline. Individual cDNA molecules carried attached unique molecular identifiers. TCRdb re-called the 5' RACE reads through MiXCR, storing one row per CDR3 protein. The sample yields roughly 75,000 distinct CDR3 sequences, approximately 16% seen once. Material: whole blood. V is TRBV6-2 or TRBV6-3 and J is TRBJ2-1; 9 nucleotides line up with TRBD2. The clonotype was recovered from an adult who was a healthcare worker with PCR-confirmed SARS-CoV-2 infection or an uninfected control (not recorded which). The CDR3 loop is CASSAQREAYNEQFF. The CDR3 DNA is TGTGCCAGCAGTGCACAGCGGGAGGCTTACAATGAGCAGTTCTTC.